What follows describes a single TCR beta chain. Libraries were prepared by immunoSEQ multiplex PCR; TCRdb keeps only in-frame clonotypes and omits some of them. Here the sample spans around 94,000 clones, around 88% being singletons. The sample comes from a study of radiation and T cells in renal cell carcinoma. Stated time point: baseline pretreatment blood. Treatment: 15 Gy SBRT to primary tumor, nephrectomy 4 weeks later. With 0 bases removed from V and 4 bases from J, the gap between germline ends came to 12 bases. The CDR3 sequence is 15 residues long. The V gene's germline CDR1 is SGDLS and CDR2 YYNGEE.

The sequence was obtained from a man over 45 with renal cell carcinoma. The chain employs TRBV9 and TRBJ2-3; unclear D gene. The sequencing here drew on blood, taken from a patient whose treatment included radiotherapy and nephrectomy. CDR3 in DNA: TGTGCCAGCAGCGTAGCCATGGCTAGTTCAGATACGCAGTATTTT. The encoded protein is CASSVAMASSDTQYF.